Listed below are T cell receptor beta chains from one sample, sequenced in a study of blood T cell repertoires in COVID-19. Repertoires were generated with immunoSEQ multiplex PCR, while TCRdb's copy carries only in-frame clones and drops some. The sample yields around 300,000 clones, roughly 88% seen once. Material: peripheral blood. Receptors were obtained from a woman aged 30 to 39 with COVID-19, enrolled during active disease. The CDR3 runs from the conserved cysteine through the conserved F or W. A D gene is named only where the DNA matches it firmly. A row's size may be missing; if present it is once, few, many or a size class.

CDR3 DNA,CDR3 protein,clone size,V gene,J gene,D gene
TGTGCCAGCAGCCAAACAGGGAGAAATCAGCCCCAGCATTTT,CASSQTGRNQPQHF,once,TRBV27,TRBJ1-5,-
TGTGCCAGCAGCTTAGAGCAGGGTGGGACTAATGAAAAACTGTTTTTT,CASSLEQGGTNEKLFF,-,TRBV11-2,TRBJ1-4,-
TGTGCCAGCTCACCTGGACAGGGTAATGGCTACACCTTC,CASSPGQGNGYTF,-,TRBV18,TRBJ1-2,TRBD1
TGTGCCAGCTCGCTGGGGCGTACAACTAATGAAAAACTGTTTTTT,CASSLGRTTNEKLFF,-,TRBV2,TRBJ1-4,-
TGTGCCAGCAGCTTAGAGAGGGCAGGCGCCTCCTACGAGCAGTACTTC,CASSLERAGASYEQYF,once,TRBV7-8,TRBJ2-7,-
TGTGCCAGCAGTTTAATCCAGGGCTATGGCTACACCTTC,CASSLIQGYGYTF,-,TRBV28,TRBJ1-2,-
TGTGCCAGCAGCTTAGACGGGGAGTACGAGCAGTACTTC,CASSLDGEYEQYF,-,TRBV11-2,TRBJ2-7,-
TGTGCCAGCAGCTTAGGTCCCAGGGGGGAGACCCAGTACTTC,CASSLGPRGETQYF,-,TRBV11-3,TRBJ2-5,TRBD1
TGTGCCAGCTCACCCGCTCGGCGGAATGAGCAGTTCTTC,CASSPARRNEQFF,-,TRBV18,TRBJ2-1,-
TGTGCCAGCAATACAGGATACTCTGGGGCCAACGTCCTGACTTTC,CASNTGYSGANVLTF,once,TRBV6-5,TRBJ2-6,-
TGTGCCAGCGGAACCGGGACTAGCGCGAATGGCTACACCTTC,CASGTGTSANGYTF,few,TRBV28,TRBJ1-2,-
TGTGCCAGCAGCCAGGCTACCGGGACATCCTACGAGCAGTACTTC,CASSQATGTSYEQYF,-,TRBV4-2,TRBJ2-7,-
TGTGCCAGCAGCGCAACAGGGCATGGTAATGAAAAACTGTTTTTT,CASSATGHGNEKLFF,-,TRBV7-9,TRBJ1-4,-
TGTGCCTGGAGAGAAAACAGGGGGCCGCAAGAGACCCAGTACTTC,CAWRENRGPQETQYF,-,TRBV30,TRBJ2-5,TRBD1
TGTGCCAGCAGCGTAGAAGGCGGGGGGGCACGTGAGCAGTTCTTC,CASSVEGGGAREQFF,-,TRBV9,TRBJ2-1,TRBD2
TGTGCCAGCAGTTTATCGTGGGGGGACACTGAAGCTTTCTTT,CASSLSWGDTEAFF,-,TRBV27,TRBJ1-1,-
TGTGCCAGCTCACTGGTGAGCTCCTATAATTCACCCCTCCACTTT,CASSLVSSYNSPLHF,-,TRBV11-3,TRBJ1-6,-
TGTGCCAGCAGACCGGAGCTCTTCTCTGGAAACACCATATATTTT,CASRPELFSGNTIYF,-,TRBV6-5,TRBJ1-3,-
TGTGCCAGCAGCTCCGGGACTAGCGGACTCTATGTCGAGCAGTACTTC,CASSSGTSGLYVEQYF,-,TRBV6-2/TRBV6-3,TRBJ2-7,TRBD2
TGTGCCAGAAAAAATGTGCGGGGGTTGACCGGGGAGCTGTTTTTT,CARKNVRGLTGELFF,once,TRBV5-3,TRBJ2-2,TRBD2
TGTGCCAGCAGGTCGTCCCGGGACAGGTACGAGCAGTACTTC,CASRSSRDRYEQYF,-,TRBV11-2,TRBJ2-7,TRBD1
TGTGCCAGCAGCACCTTGACAGGGGGCTTTGAAAAACTGTTTTTT,CASSTLTGGFEKLFF,once,TRBV7-8,TRBJ1-4,TRBD1
TGTGCCAGCAGAAGGGACAGGGCTCACTATGGCTACACCTTC,CASRRDRAHYGYTF,-,TRBV6-6,TRBJ1-2,TRBD1
TGCGCCAGCAGCCAGGACAGGGGGCGAATCTATGGCTACACCTTC,CASSQDRGRIYGYTF,-,TRBV5-1,TRBJ1-2,TRBD1
TGTGCCAGCAGCCAAAGCTGGGGGCAGCCTAATGAAAAACTGTTTTTT,CASSQSWGQPNEKLFF,-,TRBV14,TRBJ1-4,-
TGTGCCAGCAGCTTAGTCGCGAATCAGCCCCAGCATTTT,CASSLVANQPQHF,-,TRBV11-2,TRBJ1-5,-
TGTGCCAGCAGCTTAGGTCGACAGGCTAACACCGGGGAGCTGTTTTTT,CASSLGRQANTGELFF,-,TRBV7-8,TRBJ2-2,-
TGTGCCAGCAGCTTCGGGGGGCGAGATACGCAGTATTTT,CASSFGGRDTQYF,-,TRBV7-3,TRBJ2-3,-
TGTGCCAGCTCACCACTCCCCTCGACAGGGCCCTCTGGAAACACCATATATTTT,CASSPLPSTGPSGNTIYF,-,TRBV18,TRBJ1-3,TRBD1
TGTGCCAGCTCAAAGGGGGACCAAGAGACCCAGTACTTC,CASSKGDQETQYF,-,TRBV18,TRBJ2-5,-
TGTGCCAGCAGCTTAGGACCGGGACAAAATAATTCACCCCTCCACTTT,CASSLGPGQNNSPLHF,-,TRBV7-6,TRBJ1-6,-
TGTGCCACCAGCAGAGGGGTTACAGGGGATTTAACTTCTAGCAATCAGCCCCAGCATTTT,CATSRGVTGDLTSSNQPQHF,-,TRBV15,TRBJ1-5,TRBD1
TGTGCCAGCAGCCCCGCCCGGATGAGCGGTCGCGCTGAAGCTTTCTTT,CASSPARMSGRAEAFF,few,TRBV9,TRBJ1-1,-
TGTGCCAGCAGTCCTGGACAGGGGAGGACTGAAGCTTTCTTT,CASSPGQGRTEAFF,once,TRBV6-5,TRBJ1-1,TRBD1
TGCGCCAGCACCTTGGGTGGCACCTTCGAAGATACGCAGTATTTT,CASTLGGTFEDTQYF,-,TRBV5-1,TRBJ2-3,-
TGTGCCACGAACGGGGGATTAGATACGCAGTATTTT,CATNGGLDTQYF,-,TRBV19,TRBJ2-3,-
TGTGCCAGCAGCGCGACTAGCGGCAGTAGGAATGAGCAGTTCTTC,CASSATSGSRNEQFF,-,TRBV9,TRBJ2-1,TRBD2
TGTGCCAGCAGACTTAACCCGACTGGTGCTGAAGCTTTCTTT,CASRLNPTGAEAFF,-,TRBV7-9,TRBJ1-1,-
TGTGCCACCAGTGATTTTGACAGGGAGACCCAGTACTTC,CATSDFDRETQYF,-,TRBV24-1,TRBJ2-5,-
TGTGCCATCAGTGGAACCTGGGACACCCCGAACACTGAAGCTTTCTTT,CAISGTWDTPNTEAFF,-,TRBV10-3,TRBJ1-1,-
TGTGCCAGCAGCTTAATAAGCAAGACTGGTGAGCAGTTCTTC,CASSLISKTGEQFF,-,TRBV7-6,TRBJ2-1,-
TGTGCCACGAGGACTAGCGGGGGAAGAACTTTT,CATRTSGGRTF,-,TRBV7-8,TRBJ2-3,TRBD2
TGTGCCAGCAGCCTCCCGGGAGACTATGGCTACACCTTC,CASSLPGDYGYTF,-,TRBV7-8,TRBJ1-2,-
TGTGCCAGCAGCGTAGGTACAGGGGGCGCCTACGAGCAGTACTTC,CASSVGTGGAYEQYF,-,TRBV9,TRBJ2-7,TRBD1
TGTGCCTGGAGTTCGCCGGGACAGTATAATTCACCCCTCCACTTT,CAWSSPGQYNSPLHF,-,TRBV30,TRBJ1-6,TRBD1
TGTGCCAGCAGTGACTCAGCGGGCGCAGATACGCAGTATTTT,CASSDSAGADTQYF,-,TRBV6-4,TRBJ2-3,-
TGCAGTGCTAGTCTCGGGGATTCACCCCTCCACTTT,CSASLGDSPLHF,-,TRBV20-1,TRBJ1-6,-
TGTGCCAGCAGTGAATGGGTGGAGAACTATGGCTACACCTTC,CASSEWVENYGYTF,-,TRBV2,TRBJ1-2,-
TGTGCCACCAGCATCCGGACTAGCGGATTCTACGAGCAGTACTTC,CATSIRTSGFYEQYF,-,TRBV15,TRBJ2-7,TRBD2
TGTGCCAGCACCCCAGGGGTATATGGCTACACCTTC,CASTPGVYGYTF,-,TRBV6-5,TRBJ1-2,-
TGTGCCACCAGTGATGCGCAGGATGGGGCACTTAATGAAAAACTGTTTTTT,CATSDAQDGALNEKLFF,-,TRBV24-1,TRBJ1-4,-
TGCAGCGTTGAGCCAGGGGAGACCCAGTACTTC,CSVEPGETQYF,-,TRBV29-1,TRBJ2-5,-
TGTGCCAGTAGTGCTCGCCGGGACACCTATGGCTACACCTTC,CASSARRDTYGYTF,-,TRBV19,TRBJ1-2,-
TGCGCCAGCAGCTTGGGAAGCGGGGGGGCCGAAAACATTCAGTACTTC,CASSLGSGGAENIQYF,-,TRBV5-1,TRBJ2-4,TRBD2
TGTGCCAGCAATCGGGGGGGATCAGAATCACCCCTCCACTTT,CASNRGGSESPLHF,-,TRBV2,TRBJ1-6,-
TGTGCCACCGGCCGAGGGGACAGCCCAAACAATGAGCAGTTCTTC,CATGRGDSPNNEQFF,-,TRBV24-1,TRBJ2-1,TRBD1
TGTGCCAGCAGCCGCGATAACTATGGCTACACCTTC,CASSRDNYGYTF,-,TRBV9,TRBJ1-2,-
TGTGCCAGCAGTTTAACGGCTTCAGGGTGGGGCAATCAGCCCCAGCATTTT,CASSLTASGWGNQPQHF,-,TRBV27,TRBJ1-5,-
TGTGCCTGGAGTGCTACGGCCGAGCGGCCCCAGCATTTT,CAWSATAERPQHF,few,TRBV30,TRBJ1-5,-